This T cell receptor beta chain is from a study of identical twins. Study-level results: Twin pairs had excess sharing that was weaker in beta out-of-frame sequences. Reduced insertions were recorded for abundant cord blood beta clonotypes, with no such pattern in memory repertoires.

One entry per CDR3 protein, called by TCRdb with MiXCR from the 5' RACE reads. The data hold fewer than 250,000 distinct CDR3 sequences, with about 7.5% observed a single time. The germline V gene encodes CDR1 WSHSY and CDR2 SAAADI. This CDR3 is 16 amino acids long. V lost 0 bases and J 0 bases, leaving 11 bases between the germline ends. This clonotype came up once. Its antigen is not identified. This sample also belongs to another study, concerning yellow fever vaccine responses in identical twins. That source notes: It has been reported that, in twins, the vaccine T cell response seemed partly convergent and partly personalized.

This receptor was taken from a woman aged 18-30 years in good health. The chain uses TRBV10-2 and TRBJ1-1, with no clear D. Sample: CD8+ T cells sorted from blood. CDR3 region: CASSESYEALNTEAFF. The CDR3 DNA is TGCGCCAGCAGTGAGTCCTACGAGGCCTTGAACACTGAAGCTTTCTTT.